In this sample, the clone carrying this TCR beta chain turned up once. This specimen comes from a study of OX40 agonist ivuxolimab in advanced cancers. At baseline, cycle 4 day 1, and cycle 7 day 1, blood was sampled. This table comes from immunoSEQ multiplex PCR, and its TCRdb copy is limited to in-frame clones, with some not included. The data show tens of thousands of clones, roughly 80% seen once. Germline V gene lookup returns CDR1 SGHTA and CDR2 FQGNSA. V was clipped by 1 base and J by 10 bases, with 11 bases between them. The CDR3 spans 12 residues. The material sequenced was CD4+ or CD8+ T cells sorted from blood, taken in a trial of the OX40 agonist ivuxolimab. The rearrangement uses TRBV7-2 and TRBJ2-7; no definite D call. This receptor was obtained from an adult with an advanced solid tumor such as melanoma, head and neck, liver or kidney cancer. Here the CDR3 DNA reads TGTGCCAGCAGCTTAGGTCAGGAGCTTCAGTACTTC. It encodes CASSLGQELQYF.